This T cell receptor beta chain was sequenced in a study of neurological immune-mediated disorders. This clonotype was recorded many times. V lost 3 bases, J lost 0 bases, and 13 bases lay in between. CDR1 is SGHKS, CDR2 YYEKEE, per germline (reference sequence). CDR3 length: 15 residues. From 15-18 subjects, each sequencing run yielded over 180 million TCR-beta sequences. TCRdb analysed the 5' RACE reads with MiXCR anew, one entry per CDR3 protein. The sample includes 20,000 or so distinct CDR3 sequences, 7.5% of them seen just once. This chain joins TRBV5-5 and TRBJ2-7; D is possibly TRBD2 (6 bases). The sample taken for sequencing was CD8+ T cells from blood. The source is a woman in her 30s with HTLV-1-associated myelopathy (HAM/TSP). CDR3 sequence reads: CASSWGTGSSYEQYF. In nucleotides, the CDR3 is TGTGCCAGCAGCTGGGGGACCGGGAGCTCCTACGAGCAGTACTTC. The full variable domain, its missing parts supplied by reference TRBV5-5 and TRBJ2-7, is DAGVTQSPTHLIKTRGQQVTLRCSPISGHKSVSWYQQVLGQGPQFIFQYYEKEERGRGNFPDRFSARQFPNYSSELNVNALLLGDSALYLCASSWGTGSSYEQYFGPGTRLTVT.